This TCR beta chain originates from a study of technical replicates of blood from a handful of donors. Libraries were prepared by immunoSEQ multiplex PCR; TCRdb keeps only in-frame clonotypes and omits some of them. The sample has 75,000 to 100,000 clones; just under 95% are singletons. The sequenced sample consisted of T cells isolated from PBMCs. The sequence derives from a human donor in good health.

The CDR3 here is CASTTSPTGTDGYTF. As DNA, the CDR3 is TGCGCCAGCACCACCTCCCCGACAGGGACCGATGGCTACACCTTC. The chain is built from TRBV10-2 and TRBJ1-2; TRBD1 agrees at 7 bases. Germline CDR1 reads WSHSY; CDR2 reads SAAADI. V lost 7 bases and J lost 6; bases outside the gene matches: 14. This CDR3 has 15 residues.